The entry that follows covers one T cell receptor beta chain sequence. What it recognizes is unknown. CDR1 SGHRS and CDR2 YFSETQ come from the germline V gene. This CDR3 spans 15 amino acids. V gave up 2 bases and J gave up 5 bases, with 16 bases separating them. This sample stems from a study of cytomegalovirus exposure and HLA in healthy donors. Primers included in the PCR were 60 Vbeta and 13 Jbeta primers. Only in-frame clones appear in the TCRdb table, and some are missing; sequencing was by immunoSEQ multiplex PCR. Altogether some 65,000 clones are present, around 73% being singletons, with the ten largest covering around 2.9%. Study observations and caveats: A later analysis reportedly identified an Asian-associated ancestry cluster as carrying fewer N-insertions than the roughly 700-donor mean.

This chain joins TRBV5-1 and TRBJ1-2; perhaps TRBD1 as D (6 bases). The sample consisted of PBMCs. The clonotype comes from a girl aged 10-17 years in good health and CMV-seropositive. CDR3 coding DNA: TGCGCCAGCAGCTTCGACCCCGGGACACTATATGGCTACACCTTC. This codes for CASSFDPGTLYGYTF. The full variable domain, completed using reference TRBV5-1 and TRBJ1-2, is KAGVTQTPRYLIKTRGQQVTLSCSPISGHRSVSWYQQTPGQGLQFLFEYFSETQRNKGNFPGRFSGRQFSNSRSEMNVSTLELGDSALYLCASSFDPGTLYGYTFGSGTRLTVV.